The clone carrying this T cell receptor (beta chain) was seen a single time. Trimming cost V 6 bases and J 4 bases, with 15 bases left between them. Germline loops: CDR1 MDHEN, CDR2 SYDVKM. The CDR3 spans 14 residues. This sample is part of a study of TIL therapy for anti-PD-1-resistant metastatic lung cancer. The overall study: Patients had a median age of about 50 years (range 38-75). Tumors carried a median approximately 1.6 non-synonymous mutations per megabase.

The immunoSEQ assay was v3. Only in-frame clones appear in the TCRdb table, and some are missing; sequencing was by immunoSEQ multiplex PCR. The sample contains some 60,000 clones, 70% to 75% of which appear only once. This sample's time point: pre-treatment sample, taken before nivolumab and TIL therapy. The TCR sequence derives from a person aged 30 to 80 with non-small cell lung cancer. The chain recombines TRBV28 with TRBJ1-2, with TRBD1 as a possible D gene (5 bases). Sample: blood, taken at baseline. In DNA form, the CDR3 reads TGTGCCAGCAGCAGCGGGGGTCGTCTCTATGGCTACACCTTC. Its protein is CASSSGGRLYGYTF.